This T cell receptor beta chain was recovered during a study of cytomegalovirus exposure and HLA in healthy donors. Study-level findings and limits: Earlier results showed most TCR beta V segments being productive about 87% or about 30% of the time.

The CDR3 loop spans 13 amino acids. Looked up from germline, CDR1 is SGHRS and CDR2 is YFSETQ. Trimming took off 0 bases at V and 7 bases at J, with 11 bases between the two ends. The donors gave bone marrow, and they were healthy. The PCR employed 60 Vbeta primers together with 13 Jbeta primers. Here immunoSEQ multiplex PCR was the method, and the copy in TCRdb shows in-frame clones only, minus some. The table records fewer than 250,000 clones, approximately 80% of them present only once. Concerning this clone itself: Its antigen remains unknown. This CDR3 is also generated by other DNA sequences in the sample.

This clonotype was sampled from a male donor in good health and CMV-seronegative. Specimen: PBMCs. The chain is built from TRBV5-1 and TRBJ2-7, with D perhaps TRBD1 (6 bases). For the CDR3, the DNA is TGCGCCAGCAGCTTGGAGGGGGTTGGGGAGCAGTACTTC. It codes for CASSLEGVGEQYF.